This TCR beta chain was recorded in a study of T-cell memory formation after mild COVID-19. The CDR3 is 16 residues long. The germline CDR1 and CDR2 sequences are MNHEY and SMNVEV (reference sequence). The ends lost 4 bases at V and 1 base at J; junction bases unmatched: 8. One entry per CDR3 protein, called by TCRdb with MiXCR from the 5' RACE reads. Of about 140,000 distinct CDR3 sequences listed, approximately 6% are singletons. The sample taken for sequencing was PBMCs or a T cell subset sorted from them (not recorded which). V is TRBV27 and J is TRBJ1-1; 8 bases align to TRBD1. The clonotype comes from an adult woman who had mild COVID-19 (a few samples of this study predate the infection). Cell type and time point are not known. CDR3 coding DNA: TGTGCCAGCAGTTCCATACCCGGGACAGGGAACACTGAAGCTTTCTTT. It is translated as CASSSIPGTGNTEAFF.